This T cell receptor beta chain was retrieved from a study of regulatory T cells in long-lasting Graves disease. HTBI primers from iRepertoire and Arm-PCR of CDR3 regions yielded the TCR beta libraries. TCRdb re-called the multiplex PCR reads through MiXCR, storing one row per CDR3 protein. The table has 350,000 to 500,000 distinct CDR3 sequences, 16% seen once. Time point specified: newly diagnosed GD, antithyroid drugs for less than 3 months. RNA extracted from PBMCs served as the sequencing template. These sequences were also reported in another study, on T cells in Graves' hyperthyroidism and ophthalmopathy. That study adds: A lack of ophthalmopathy progression within 18 months defined stable Graves' hyperthyroidism.

This receptor was taken from a woman younger than 45 with Graves disease. The sample here was peripheral blood mononuclear cells (PBMCs), taken at new diagnosis, from a patient treated with antithyroid drugs.

In DNA form, the CDR3 reads TGTGCCAGTAGTCGGGGACAGGGCTTTGGTCAGCCCCAGCATTTT. It codes for CASSRGQGFGQPQHF. V gene TRBV19 combines with J gene TRBJ1-5, with 9 bases that match TRBD1. J lost 6 bases, V lost 5 bases, and 8 bases had no gene match. CDR1 is LNHDA, CDR2 SQIVND, per germline (reference sequence). The CDR3 length is 15 residues.